A selection of T cell receptor beta chains follows, all from one sample in a study of blood T cell repertoires in COVID-19. Profiled with immunoSEQ multiplex PCR; TCRdb holds only in-frame clones, not every one. Seen here are roughly 220,000 clones, approximately 85% observed once, and the top ten hold over 2.5%. Specimen: peripheral blood. The receptors were sampled from a man aged 45-65 years who had recovered from COVID-19. CDR3s include the opening cysteine and the closing phenylalanine or tryptophan. The order of the fields is J gene, V gene, clone size, D gene, CDR3 protein, CDR3 DNA. D genes are given only for firm matches. Only some rows state a clone size, as once, few, many or a class for expanded clones.

j_call: TRBJ2-7; v_call: TRBV30; clone_size: NA; d_call: TRBD1; cdr3_aa: CAWSTGGVSYEQYF; cdr3_nt: TGTGCCTGGAGTACAGGGGGAGTCTCCTACGAGCAGTACTTC
j_call: TRBJ2-1; v_call: TRBV6-5; clone_size: NA; d_call: TRBD2; cdr3_aa: CASSQIAGGPGEQFF; cdr3_nt: TGTGCCAGCAGTCAGATAGCGGGAGGGCCGGGGGAGCAGTTCTTC
j_call: TRBJ1-5; v_call: TRBV27; clone_size: NA; d_call: TRBD1; cdr3_aa: CASSLNSGTGWTQPQHF; cdr3_nt: TGTGCCAGCAGTTTAAATTCCGGGACAGGGTGGACACAGCCCCAGCATTTT
j_call: TRBJ2-3; v_call: TRBV5-8; clone_size: NA; d_call: TRBD1; cdr3_aa: CASSLETGSDTQYF; cdr3_nt: TGTGCCAGCAGCTTAGAGACAGGGTCAGATACGCAGTATTTT
j_call: TRBJ1-2; v_call: TRBV27; clone_size: NA; d_call: TRBD1; cdr3_aa: CASSLGTGDGYTF; cdr3_nt: TGTGCCAGCAGTTTAGGGACAGGGGATGGCTACACCTTC
j_call: TRBJ2-2; v_call: TRBV9; clone_size: NA; d_call: NA; cdr3_aa: CASSGRPNTGELFF; cdr3_nt: TGTGCCAGCAGCGGGAGACCAAACACCGGGGAGCTGTTTTTT
j_call: TRBJ1-2; v_call: TRBV27; clone_size: few; d_call: TRBD1; cdr3_aa: CASSIRDRSHGYGYTF; cdr3_nt: TGTGCCAGCAGTATAAGGGACAGATCGCATGGCTATGGCTACACCTTC
j_call: TRBJ2-1; v_call: TRBV12-3/TRBV12-4; clone_size: once; d_call: NA; cdr3_aa: CASSLFPDEQFF; cdr3_nt: TGTGCCAGCAGCCTCTTCCCGGATGAGCAGTTCTTC
j_call: TRBJ2-1; v_call: TRBV5-1; clone_size: NA; d_call: TRBD2; cdr3_aa: CASSSPRLAGSYNEQFF; cdr3_nt: TGCGCCAGCAGCTCCCCCCGACTAGCGGGAAGTTACAATGAGCAGTTCTTC
j_call: TRBJ2-1; v_call: TRBV28; clone_size: NA; d_call: TRBD2; cdr3_aa: CASSIGTSSSYNEQFF; cdr3_nt: TGTGCCAGCAGTATCGGGACTAGCTCTTCCTACAATGAGCAGTTCTTC
j_call: TRBJ2-1; v_call: TRBV2; clone_size: NA; d_call: TRBD1; cdr3_aa: CASSSQGVSYNEQFF; cdr3_nt: TGTGCCAGCAGTTCCCAGGGGGTAAGCTACAATGAGCAGTTCTTC
j_call: TRBJ1-5; v_call: TRBV28; clone_size: NA; d_call: NA; cdr3_aa: CASILGTNQPQHF; cdr3_nt: TGTGCCAGCATTTTAGGTACTAATCAGCCCCAGCATTTT
j_call: TRBJ1-6; v_call: TRBV20-1; clone_size: NA; d_call: NA; cdr3_aa: CSATRLSPLHF; cdr3_nt: TGCAGTGCTACGAGACTTTCACCCCTCCACTTT
j_call: TRBJ1-6; v_call: TRBV28; clone_size: NA; d_call: NA; cdr3_aa: CASFRAGGGSPLHF; cdr3_nt: TGTGCCAGCTTTAGGGCGGGGGGTGGTTCACCCCTCCACTTT
j_call: TRBJ2-1; v_call: TRBV5-6; clone_size: few; d_call: TRBD2; cdr3_aa: CASSPSGRARGDEQFF; cdr3_nt: TGTGCCAGCAGCCCTAGCGGGAGGGCCAGAGGGGATGAGCAGTTCTTC
j_call: TRBJ2-2; v_call: TRBV4-1; clone_size: NA; d_call: TRBD1; cdr3_aa: CASSNRDRGRSGELFF; cdr3_nt: TGCGCCAGTAGCAACCGGGACAGGGGGCGGAGCGGGGAGCTGTTTTTT
j_call: TRBJ2-2; v_call: TRBV5-8; clone_size: few; d_call: NA; cdr3_aa: CASSRRRGGLRTGELFF; cdr3_nt: TGTGCCAGCAGCCGCAGGAGGGGGGGGCTTCGCACCGGGGAGCTGTTTTTT
j_call: TRBJ2-5; v_call: TRBV7-9; clone_size: NA; d_call: TRBD1; cdr3_aa: CASSARTGAQETQYF; cdr3_nt: TGTGCCAGCAGCGCCCGGACAGGGGCCCAAGAGACCCAGTACTTC
j_call: TRBJ2-7; v_call: TRBV18; clone_size: few; d_call: TRBD1; cdr3_aa: CASSPPDRAREQYF; cdr3_nt: TGTGCCAGCTCACCACCGGACAGGGCCAGGGAGCAGTACTTC
j_call: TRBJ1-1; v_call: TRBV28; clone_size: NA; d_call: NA; cdr3_aa: CASSLGRALGGTEAFF; cdr3_nt: TGTGCCAGCAGTTTGGGCAGGGCGCTGGGAGGGACTGAAGCTTTCTTT
j_call: TRBJ1-1; v_call: TRBV28; clone_size: NA; d_call: NA; cdr3_aa: CASSRGGSATEAFF; cdr3_nt: TGTGCCAGCAGTCGGGGGGGATCGGCCACTGAAGCTTTCTTT
j_call: TRBJ2-1; v_call: TRBV6-6; clone_size: NA; d_call: NA; cdr3_aa: CASSYDFSGEQFF; cdr3_nt: TGTGCCAGCAGTTATGACTTCTCGGGTGAGCAGTTCTTC
j_call: TRBJ1-4; v_call: TRBV28; clone_size: NA; d_call: TRBD1; cdr3_aa: CASSDTGQRGKLFF; cdr3_nt: TGTGCCAGCAGCGACACGGGACAGCGAGGGAAACTGTTTTTT
j_call: TRBJ2-7; v_call: TRBV7-7; clone_size: NA; d_call: TRBD2; cdr3_aa: CASSPSGGYEQYF; cdr3_nt: TGTGCCAGCAGCCCCTCGGGGGGCTACGAGCAGTACTTC
j_call: TRBJ2-6; v_call: TRBV27; clone_size: NA; d_call: TRBD2; cdr3_aa: CASRPNRGLAGGGANVLTF; cdr3_nt: TGTGCCAGCAGACCGAACAGAGGACTAGCGGGAGGTGGGGCCAACGTCCTGACTTTC
j_call: TRBJ2-7; v_call: TRBV4-1; clone_size: NA; d_call: TRBD2; cdr3_aa: CASSLGTSGASYEQYF; cdr3_nt: TGCGCCAGCAGCCTAGGGACTAGCGGCGCCTCCTACGAGCAGTACTTC
j_call: TRBJ1-3; v_call: TRBV4-1; clone_size: NA; d_call: NA; cdr3_aa: CASSPTGQNMIGNTIYF; cdr3_nt: TGCGCCAGCAGCCCCACTGGACAGAACATGATTGGAAACACCATATATTTT